The rows below give T cell receptor beta chains drawn from one sample of a study of Graves' ophthalmopathy and Graves' hyperthyroidism. TCRdb analysed the multiplex PCR reads with MiXCR anew, one entry per CDR3 protein. The table shows approximately 500,000 distinct CDR3 sequences, with approximately 15% occurring only once. The sample taken for sequencing was blood. The receptor set was obtained from a woman under 40 with Graves' ophthalmopathy. Both conserved end residues are part of each CDR3. D genes are given only for firm matches. The size entry is marked missing in some rows and otherwise reads once, few, many or a size class.

clone_size	v_call	d_call	j_call	cdr3_aa	cdr3_nt
few	TRBV6-1	NA	TRBJ1-5	CASSDPGPQHF	TGTGCCAGCAGTGATCCCGGCCCCCAGCATTTT
many	TRBV11-2	NA	TRBJ1-2	CASSLGGTGLLLGYTF	TGTGCCAGCAGCTTAGGAGGGACGGGCCTCCTCCTTGGCTACACCTTC
many	TRBV27	NA	TRBJ1-1	CASSLSPSENEAFF	TGTGCCAGCAGTTTATCGCCTTCAGAGAATGAAGCTTTCTTT
few	TRBV7-2	NA	TRBJ1-5	CASSPQWFNQPQHF	TGTGCCAGCAGTCCCCAGTGGTTCAATCAGCCCCAGCATTTT
NA	TRBV6-2/TRBV6-3	NA	TRBJ2-7	CAIAGGGTVHYEQYF	TGTGCCATCGCTGGAGGGGGGACCGTTCACTACGAGCAGTACTTC
many	TRBV29-1	TRBD1	TRBJ1-5	CSVRQGTDQPQHF	TGCAGCGTCAGACAGGGTACGGATCAGCCCCAGCATTTT
many	TRBV7-8	TRBD2	TRBJ2-7	CASSLVGLAMLGYEQYF	TGTGCCAGCAGCTTGGTGGGACTAGCGATGTTGGGCTACGAGCAGTACTTC
many	TRBV20-1	TRBD1	TRBJ1-1	CSARVPGGTEAFF	TGCAGTGCTAGAGTTCCAGGGGGTACTGAAGCTTTCTTT
NA	TRBV15	NA	TRBJ2-5	CATSRDQETQYF	TGTGCCACCAGCAGGGACCAAGAGACCCAGTACTTC
many	TRBV5-8	NA	TRBJ1-1	CASSFKQPPEAFF	TGTGCCAGCAGCTTTAAACAGCCCCCTGAAGCTTTCTTT